One and the same sample provided the 26 T cell receptor beta chains below, sequenced in a study of T-cell memory formation after mild COVID-19. TCRdb fed the 5' RACE reads into MiXCR, producing one record per CDR3 protein. The sample yields about 450,000 distinct CDR3 sequences, around a quarter seen once. The sequencing input was PBMCs or a T cell subset sorted from them (not recorded which). These receptors were collected from an adult woman who had mild COVID-19 (a few samples of this study predate the infection). Cell type and time point are not known.

This clonotype was seen a few times. J is TRBJ2-7 and V is TRBV20-1, with D possibly matching TRBD1 (5 bases). The CDR3 consists of 16 residues. V was cut by 0 bases and J by 6 bases, with 21 bases left in between. The germline CDR1 and CDR2 sequences are DFQATT and SNEGSKA (reference sequence). The CDR3 nucleotides read TGCAGTGCTAGAGAGGGGTCAGGGTTCGCTGGAGCCGAGCAGTACTTC. This encodes CSAREGSGFAGAEQYF.

CDR3 protein: CASSLPRTGLTDTQYF. CDR3 in DNA: TGTGCCAGCAGCTTACCCCGAACCGGGTTAACAGATACGCAGTATTTT. The V and J genes are TRBV7-8 and TRBJ2-3; no clear D. Trimming left V 2 bases short and J 3 bases short, with 15 bases between. Germline V gene sequence: CDR1 SGHVS, CDR2 FQNEAQ. This CDR3 is built from 16 residues.

This clonotype has just a few counts. The V gene is TRBV12-3 or TRBV12-4, the J gene TRBJ2-7; D is perhaps TRBD1 (6 bases). Trimming removed 1 base from V and 5 bases from J, with 15 bases in between. This CDR3 comprises 15 residues. The CDR3 coding sequence is TGTGCCAGCAGTTTAGTCCTGGGGGCGCAGAACGAGCAGTACTTC. Its translation: CASSLVLGAQNEQYF.

The gene calls are TRBV20-1 and TRBJ2-3; 15 bases fit TRBD2. This CDR3 is built from 19 residues. CDR1 and CDR2 (germline): DFQATT, SNEGSKA (reference sequence). The V segment lost 1 base and the J segment 0 bases; nucleotides outside the gene matches: 8. For the CDR3, the DNA is TGCAGTGCTAGAGTGTATCGGACTAGCGGGAGGGACAGCACAGATACGCAGTATTTT. Protein product: CSARVYRTSGRDSTDTQYF.

The V gene is TRBV15, the J gene TRBJ2-1, with TRBD2 matching over 16 bases. J was trimmed by 4 bases and V by 0 bases; bases with no gene match: 6. The germline V gene has CDR1 LNHNV and CDR2 YYDKDF (reference sequence). The CDR3 runs 19 residues. The CDR3 loop reads CATSRDAGLAGGHYNEQFF. Here the CDR3 DNA reads TGTGCCACCAGCAGAGATGCGGGACTAGCGGGGGGGCATTACAATGAGCAGTTCTTC.

The rearrangement joins TRBV7-9 to TRBJ2-7; TRBD2 aligns across 10 bases. Per germline, CDR1 SEHNR and CDR2 FQNEAQ (reference sequence). The V and J ends lost 5 bases and 3 bases, in that order; junction bases with no gene match: 4. This CDR3 comprises 14 residues. Here the CDR3 reads CASSLSGGIYEQYF. The CDR3 bases are TGTGCCAGCAGCCTTAGCGGGGGGATCTACGAGCAGTACTTC.

This sequence joins TRBV4-1 and TRBJ2-3, with a possible D match to TRBD1 (5 bases). CDR3 length: 16 residues. Germline values: CDR1 MGHRA, CDR2 YSYEKL. Trimming took 0 bases from V and 2 from J, leaving 12 bases between them. CDR3 bases: TGCGCCAGCAGCCAAGATGGGGCCCTTACCACAGATACGCAGTATTTT. It translates to CASSQDGALTTDTQYF.

V is TRBV27 and J is TRBJ1-1, with 9 nucleotides matching TRBD1. This CDR3 is 15 amino acids long. V lost 4 bases to trimming and J lost 4 bases; unmatched junction nucleotides: 7. Per the germline V gene, CDR1 is MNHEY and CDR2 is SMNVEV (reference sequence). CDR3 DNA sequence: TGTGCCAGCAGTTCGGGACAGGGCATCAGCACTGAAGCTTTCTTT. This codes for CASSSGQGISTEAFF.

The chain employs TRBV7-7 and TRBJ2-2; the D gene could be TRBD1 or TRBD2 (6 bases each). CDR1 and CDR2 (germline): SSHAT, FNYEAQ (reference sequence). V dropped 5 bases and J dropped 3 bases, with 10 bases sitting between them. This CDR3 has 14 amino acids. In nucleotides, the CDR3 is TGTGCCAGCAGCCCGAGGGGGGACACCGGGGAGCTGTTTTTT. Translated: CASSPRGDTGELFF.

The rearrangement uses TRBV4-1 and TRBJ1-6, with TRBD1 matching 9 bases. The germline V gene encodes CDR1 MGHRA and CDR2 YSYEKL. V lost 4 bases, J lost 9 bases, and 10 bases stayed unmatched. CDR3 length: 16 amino acids. The CDR3 sequence: CASSRSRDRVPSPLHF. The CDR3 DNA reads TGCGCCAGCAGCCGCTCCCGGGACAGGGTGCCTTCACCCCTCCACTTT.

A remark on this clonotype: Possible read error: a much larger clone is one base away. The DNA is omitted, as the CDR3 cannot be located on it reliably, and the CDR3 follows TCRdb's listing. The chain carries TRBV5-1 and TRBJ2-3; the table assigns TRBD1, which was not confirmed against the DNA. The CDR3 has 13 amino acids, counting both end residues. Germline lookup yields CDR1 SGHRS and CDR2 YFSETQ. The CDR3 loop is CASSPVPGDTQYF.

The gene calls are TRBV24-1 and TRBJ2-7; TRBD2 might be the D (6 bases). CDR1 KGHDR and CDR2 SFDVKD come from the germline V gene. The V end lost 5 bases, the J end lost 2 bases, and 12 bases lay between the germline ends. The CDR3 is 14 residues long. The chain's CDR3 is CATSVGGAPYEQYF. Written as DNA, the CDR3 is TGTGCCACCAGTGTGGGAGGAGCGCCCTACGAGCAGTACTTC.

This clonotype has just a few counts. This chain joins TRBV27 and TRBJ1-6; TRBD1 might be the D (5 bases). The V gene's germline CDR1 is MNHEY and CDR2 SMNVEV (reference sequence). V was cut by 3 bases and J by 7 bases, with 16 bases left in between. This CDR3 has 16 amino acids. CDR3 residues: CASSFRERVGNSPLHF. The CDR3 DNA sequence: TGTGCCAGCAGTTTCAGGGAACGGGTGGGAAATTCACCCCTCCACTTT.

The V and J genes are TRBV12-3 or TRBV12-4 and TRBJ2-1; TRBD2 matches 10 bases. V shed 6 bases, J shed 5 bases, and the junction held 7 bases outside the gene matches. This CDR3 comprises 15 residues. CDR3 amino acids: CASSPRTSGNNEQFF. The CDR3 nucleotides are TGTGCCAGCAGCCCTAGGACTAGCGGTAACAATGAGCAGTTCTTC.

This chain uses TRBV12-3 or TRBV12-4 with TRBJ2-7; the D is unclear. The CDR3 extends over 14 amino acids. Trimming stripped 8 bases from V and 2 bases from J, with 16 bases between. The CDR3: CASGPPRNAYEQYF. The CDR3 region has the DNA TGTGCCAGCGGCCCCCCCCGAAACGCCTACGAGCAGTACTTC.

The rearrangement uses TRBV12-3 or TRBV12-4 and TRBJ1-2; D gene uncertain. V shed 3 bases and J shed 5 bases, with 10 bases lying between them. The CDR3 extends over 13 amino acids. CDR3 bases: TGTGCCAGCAGTTTTTTCCTGCGGTATGGCTACACCTTC. This gives the protein CASSFFLRYGYTF.

In its sample, this clonotype was seen a few times. The rearrangement joins TRBV5-1 to TRBJ2-5; maybe TRBD2 (5 bases). V lost 4 bases to trimming and J lost 2 bases, with 12 bases between them. This CDR3 spans 14 amino acids. CDR1 SGHRS and CDR2 YFSETQ come from the germline V gene. CDR3 bases: TGCGCCAGCAGCACCGGACCGGGGCAAGAGACCCAGTACTTC. This sequence encodes CASSTGPGQETQYF.

The rearrangement links TRBV9 to TRBJ2-1; no reliable D call. This CDR3 comprises 12 residues. V lost 0 bases and J lost 9, with 7 bases in between. Germline CDR1 and CDR2: SGDLS and YYNGEE. In DNA form, the CDR3 reads TGTGCCAGCAGCGTAGCGGAGAGTGAGCAGTTCTTC. Amino acids: CASSVAESEQFF.

This clonotype turned up a few times. The CDR3 loop is CAIKASGSYEQYF. The CDR3 nucleotides are TGTGCCATCAAGGCTAGCGGGAGCTACGAGCAGTACTTC. V usage is TRBV10-3 and J usage is TRBJ2-7; TRBD2 aligns across 10 bases. This CDR3 comprises 13 residues. Germline CDR1 is ENHRY and CDR2 is SYGVKD. V lost 7 bases, J lost 3 bases, and 3 bases stayed unmatched.

This clonotype came up a few times. V is TRBV5-1 and J is TRBJ1-2; D is unclear. Germline V gene data show CDR1 as SGHRS and CDR2 as YFSETQ. V lost 1 base and J 4 bases, leaving 8 bases between the germline ends. The CDR3 runs 13 residues. Here the CDR3 reads CASSLLTAYGYTF. The CDR3 nucleotides read TGCGCCAGCAGCTTGTTAACGGCCTATGGCTACACCTTC.

V is TRBV14 and J is TRBJ1-1; D is uncertain. Trimming shortened V by 7 bases and J by 6 bases, and 15 bases separated the two germline ends. This CDR3 is built from 13 residues. CDR1 is SGHDN and CDR2 is FVKESK in the germline V gene. CDR3 in amino acids: CASISIPGAEAFF. Written as DNA, the CDR3 is TGTGCCAGCATAAGTATCCCCGGGGCTGAAGCTTTCTTT.

This clonotype has more than one count but fewer than ten. This chain connects TRBV12-3 or TRBV12-4 to TRBJ2-1, with 8 bases lining up with TRBD2. The CDR3 is made up of 14 amino acids. After removal of 3 bases from V and 9 bases from J, the junction contained 7 bases not matched to a gene. Here the CDR3 reads CASSFSGLGFEQFF. As DNA, the CDR3 is TGTGCCAGCAGTTTTTCGGGACTAGGTTTTGAGCAGTTCTTC.

The V gene is TRBV5-1, the J gene TRBJ2-1; TRBD1 aligns across 9 bases. CDR3 size: 16 residues. CDR1 and CDR2 from the germline V gene are SGHRS and YFSETQ. The trim removed 4 bases at V and 4 bases at J, leaving 9 bases unmatched. CDR3 amino acids: CASSPAVTGGYNEQFF. CDR3 bases: TGCGCCAGCAGCCCGGCGGTGACAGGGGGATACAATGAGCAGTTCTTC. Filled out from reference TRBV5-1 and TRBJ2-1, the complete variable domain reads KAGVTQTPRYLIKTRGQQVTLSCSPISGHRSVSWYQQTPGQGLQFLFEYFSETQRNKGNFPGRFSGRQFSNSRSEMNVSTLELGDSALYLCASSPAVTGGYNEQFFGPGTRLTVL.

This clonotype was picked up a small number of times. This sequence joins TRBV12-3 or TRBV12-4 and TRBJ2-3; 8 positions match TRBD2. This CDR3 is built from 14 residues. The V gene end was trimmed by 4 bases and the J gene end by 3 bases; junction bases not matched to a gene: 3. The CDR3 spells CASSWASGTDTQYF. The CDR3 coding sequence is TGTGCCAGCAGTTGGGCTAGCGGGACAGATACGCAGTATTTT.

For this clonotype: The germline gene is not matched at one end of the junction; a read error may be the cause. V gene TRBV11-2 combines with J gene TRBJ2-3, with a tentative D call TRBD2 (5 bases). The germline V gene has CDR1 SGHAT and CDR2 FQNNGV. CDR3 length equals 16 residues. As DNA, the CDR3 is TGTGCCAGAAGCTCAGGCCCGAGGGTTAGCACAGATACGCAGTATTTT. Protein sequence: CARSSGPRVSTDTQYF.

CDR3 bases: TGCGCCAGCAGCCAAGTTGTTCTTGGCGAGCAGTACTTC. Translating gives CASSQVVLGEQYF. The chain joins TRBV4-3 to TRBJ2-7, with no clear D. The CDR3 runs 13 residues. The germline V gene encodes CDR1 LGHNA and CDR2 YSLEER. V lost 1 base, J lost 6 bases, and 10 bases lay in between.